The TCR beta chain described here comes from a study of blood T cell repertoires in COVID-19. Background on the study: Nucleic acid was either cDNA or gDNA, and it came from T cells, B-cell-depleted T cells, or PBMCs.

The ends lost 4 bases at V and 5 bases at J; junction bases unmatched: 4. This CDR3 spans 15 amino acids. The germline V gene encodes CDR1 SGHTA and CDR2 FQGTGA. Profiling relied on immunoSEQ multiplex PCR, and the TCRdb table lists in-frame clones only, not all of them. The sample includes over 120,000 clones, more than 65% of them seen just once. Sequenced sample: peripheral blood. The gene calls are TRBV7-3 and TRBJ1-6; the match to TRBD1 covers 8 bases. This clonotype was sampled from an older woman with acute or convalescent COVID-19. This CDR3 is CASSWGTGDNSPLHF. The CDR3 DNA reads TGTGCCAGCAGCTGGGGGACAGGAGATAATTCACCCCTCCACTTT.